This T cell receptor beta chain was obtained from a study of T cell responses to AZD1222 COVID-19 vaccine. Study background: Pooled samples include second doses given at about 4 or 12 weeks.

Comment on this clone: The antigen remains unidentified.

General study findings and limits: Just a handful of people given AZD1222 tested seropositive at baseline. There were vaccine-associated CD4 TCRs across spike, dominant at 160-218 and 743-854.

Germline V gives CDR1 SNHLY, CDR2 FYNNEI. There are 13 residues in the CDR3. Between the trimmed V and J ends, which lost 6 bases and 11 bases, there was a span of 19 bases. The repertoire was sequenced with immunoSEQ multiplex PCR; TCRdb's copy has only in-frame clones and lacks some. The sample yields 150,000 to 200,000 clones, roughly 92% seen once. The chain employs TRBV2 and TRBJ1-1; TRBD1 is a possible D gene (5 bases). Source: peripheral blood, taken on day 0 of AZD1222 vaccination. The sequence was collected from an adult in good health. Here the CDR3 DNA reads TGTGCCAGCAGGAGGGTGCGGGGCGTGTGGGCTTTCTTT. It is translated as CASRRVRGVWAFF.